This T cell receptor (beta chain) was sequenced during a study of T cells in Graves' hyperthyroidism and ophthalmopathy. V was shortened by 0 bases and J by 5 bases, with 9 bases between the two germline ends. CDR1 is SGHRS and CDR2 is YFSETQ in the germline V gene. The CDR3 extends over 14 amino acids. It was RNA transcripts that yielded the amplified TCR beta CDR3 regions. Using the HTBI primer set, a first-round RT-PCR was run on the TCR CDR3. From the multiplex PCR reads, TCRdb called clonotypes with MiXCR, one entry per CDR3 protein. The data show fewer than 850,000 distinct CDR3 sequences, 15% to 20% seen once. The PBMCs were taken from about 10 ml of fresh peripheral blood. This clonotype was seen ten or more times.

The clonotype comes from a man aged 50-59 years with Graves' hyperthyroidism. The rearrangement uses TRBV5-1 and TRBJ2-4, with D unresolved. The specimen was blood. DNA of the CDR3: TGCGCCAGCAGCTTGGACTGGCAGCAAAACATTCAGTACTTC. The encoded protein is CASSLDWQQNIQYF. Combining the CDR3 with reference TRBV5-1 and TRBJ2-4 gives the whole variable domain KAGVTQTPRYLIKTRGQQVTLSCSPISGHRSVSWYQQTPGQGLQFLFEYFSETQRNKGNFPGRFSGRQFSNSRSEMNVSTLELGDSALYLCASSLDWQQNIQYFGAGTRLSVL.